These 21 T cell receptor beta chains share one sample of origin, sequenced in a study of T cell repertoires in cytomegalovirus infection. For these TCRs, the target antigens are not known. TCRdb passed the reads through MiXCR, listing each CDR3 protein once. The data show hundreds of thousands of distinct CDR3 sequences, approximately 40% seen once. The source material was cultured PBMCs, sampled from culture after CMV antigen stimulation. The receptors come from a human donor in good health (CMV status not recorded). Some clones in this sample may be carry-over from other donors' samples.

The chain has TRBV28 and TRBJ1-2; D is ambiguous. V dropped 7 bases and J dropped 8 bases, with 20 bases sitting between them. The V gene's germline CDR1 is MDHEN and CDR2 SYDVKM. The CDR3 has 14 amino acids. The chain's CDR3 is CASTLQGPRKGYTF. The DNA for the CDR3 is TGTGCCAGCACCCTCCAAGGGCCAAGGAAAGGCTACACCTTC.

The V and J genes are TRBV6-2 or TRBV6-3 and TRBJ1-5; D is ambiguous. The germline V gene has CDR1 MNHEY and CDR2 SVGEGT. V was pared by 2 bases and J by 5 bases, with 13 bases between. The CDR3 spans 15 residues. The CDR3 protein is CASSYTDTWDQPQHF. Written as DNA, the CDR3 is TGTGCCAGCAGTTACACAGACACCTGGGATCAGCCCCAGCATTTT.

V and J are TRBV7-2 and TRBJ1-2; possible D gene TRBD1, 6 bases. Germline CDR1 is SGHTA and CDR2 is FQGNSA. CDR3 length: 14 residues. Trimming shortened V by 1 base and J by 2 bases, and 8 bases separated the two germline ends. For the CDR3, the DNA is TGTGCCAGCAGCTTAGATCAGGGGAACTATGGCTACACCTTC. Translation gives CASSLDQGNYGYTF.

In DNA form, the CDR3 reads TGTGCCAGCAGTTTCGAATTGGCTAGCGGGAGACTACGGGAGACCCAGTACTTC. Translating gives CASSFELASGRLRETQYF. The rearrangement links TRBV28 to TRBJ2-5; 10 positions match TRBD2. J gave up 5 bases and V 3 bases, and 15 bases lay outside the gene matches. The CDR3 is made up of 18 amino acids. Germline CDR1 MDHEN, CDR2 SYDVKM.

The chain links TRBV7-6 to TRBJ2-1, with 12 bases lining up with TRBD2. CDR1 is SGHVS, CDR2 FNYEAQ, per germline. CDR3 size: 19 residues. The V and J ends lost 3 bases and 6 bases, in that order; junction bases with no gene match: 15. CDR3 sequence reads: CASSFSPPGLAGIVNEQFF. In nucleotides, the CDR3 is TGTGCCAGCAGCTTCAGTCCCCCTGGACTAGCGGGGATCGTCAATGAGCAGTTCTTC.

This clonotype has just one count. V and J are TRBV19 and TRBJ2-2; TRBD2 matches 8 bases. Trimming took 8 bases from V and 0 from J; bases not matched to a gene: 5. Germline CDR1 is LNHDA and CDR2 is SQIVND (reference sequence). This CDR3 has 15 residues. The chain's CDR3 is CASRTGGANTGELFF. In nucleotides, the CDR3 is TGTGCCAGTCGTACCGGGGGGGCGAACACCGGGGAGCTGTTTTTT.

This clonotype was observed a few times. This chain links TRBV5-4 with TRBJ2-1, with 10 bases that match TRBD2. CDR1 is SGHNT, CDR2 YYREEE, per germline (reference sequence). The V gene end was trimmed by 4 bases and the J gene end by 7 bases; junction bases not matched to a gene: 8. The length of the CDR3 is 15 residues. The CDR3 DNA reads as TGTGCCAGCAGCAGGAGCGGGAGGGGTCGAAATGAGCAGTTCTTC. It translates to CASSRSGRGRNEQFF.

V and J are TRBV7-2 and TRBJ2-5; D assignment may be TRBD1 or TRBD2 (5 bases each). This CDR3 is 14 amino acids long. CDR1 is SGHTA, CDR2 FQGNSA, per germline. Trimming pared 5 bases from V and 1 base from J, leaving 11 bases between. DNA for the CDR3: TGTGCCAGCAGCAAATCGAGGGGCCAAGAGACCCAGTACTTC. It translates to CASSKSRGQETQYF.

This clonotype was detected only a few times. CDR3 coding DNA: TGTGCCAGCAGTCCACCGGGACTAGCGGGGTCCGGGGAGCTGTTTTTT. This codes for CASSPPGLAGSGELFF. The chain joins TRBV12-3 or TRBV12-4 to TRBJ2-2, with TRBD2 identical over 13 bases. The junction had 6 bases not matched to a gene; V was cut back by 5 bases and J by 6 bases. This CDR3 spans 16 amino acids.

This clonotype was counted a few times. This rearrangement joins TRBV19 to TRBJ2-7; TRBD1 matches at 8 bases. With V trimmed by 5 bases and J by 0 bases, 6 bases remained unmatched. This CDR3 is 15 amino acids long. Germline CDR1 reads LNHDA; CDR2 reads SQIVND (reference sequence). The CDR3 DNA reads TGTGCCAGTAGTGTGGACAGGGCGAGCTCCTACGAGCAGTACTTC. Protein product: CASSVDRASSYEQYF.

This rearrangement joins TRBV11-3 to TRBJ2-1, with 9 bases fitting TRBD2. CDR1 is SGHNT, CDR2 YENEEA, per germline. The CDR3 extends over 16 amino acids. Trimming removed 4 bases from V and 3 bases from J; junction bases left unmatched: 7. The CDR3 region has the DNA TGTGCCAGCAGCTCCCGAGGCGGGGGGGACTACAATGAGCAGTTCTTC. It translates to CASSSRGGGDYNEQFF.

There are a few counts of this clonotype. The chain has TRBV7-2 and TRBJ2-1; tentative D call: TRBD2 (6 bases). The germline V gene has CDR1 SGHTA and CDR2 FQGNSA. Trimming pared 4 bases from V and 4 bases from J, leaving 17 bases between. The CDR3 consists of 16 residues. This CDR3 is CASSSVGSRSYNEQFF. DNA for the CDR3: TGTGCCAGCAGCTCCGTCGGGAGTAGATCTTACAATGAGCAGTTCTTC.

The chain couples TRBV27 to TRBJ2-3; tentatively, D is TRBD1 (6 bases). The V gene lost 3 bases and the J gene lost 3 bases, with 13 bases spanning the gap. This CDR3 is 15 amino acids long. From germline, CDR1 is MNHEY and CDR2 SMNVEV (reference sequence). The chain's CDR3 is CASSFGTTETDTQYF. The CDR3 DNA follows: TGTGCCAGCAGTTTCGGGACAACGGAGACAGATACGCAGTATTTT.

Worth noting for this clonotype: One base away lies a much larger clone, so this may be a sequencing read error. The rearrangement joins TRBV11-2 to TRBJ2-3; D is perhaps TRBD1 (5 bases). The V gene lost 5 bases and the J gene lost 0 bases, with 9 bases spanning the gap. The CDR3 runs to 14 residues. Per germline, CDR1 SGHAT and CDR2 FQNNGV. The CDR3 loop reads CASSKGASTDTQYF. Here the CDR3 DNA reads TGTGCCAGCAGCAAAGGGGCTAGCACAGATACGCAGTATTTT.

The V and J genes are TRBV28 and TRBJ2-1; 10 nucleotides match TRBD2. The CDR3 loop spans 15 amino acids. The ends lost 6 bases at V and 2 bases at J; junction bases unmatched: 4. CDR1 is MDHEN and CDR2 is SYDVKM in the germline V gene. CDR3 DNA: TGTGCCAGCAGACCAACTAGCGGGGCCTACAATGAGCAGTTCTTC. The encoded protein is CASRPTSGAYNEQFF.

This clonotype has only a few counts. This chain joins TRBV6-2 or TRBV6-3 and TRBJ2-3, with 7 bases that match TRBD2. CDR1 is MNHEY, CDR2 SVGEGT, per germline. There are 16 residues in the CDR3. V shed 5 bases, J shed 4 bases, and the junction held 12 bases outside the gene matches. The CDR3 nucleotides are TGTGCCAGCAGTGAAAGAGGGCGGGAGATGCCAGATACGCAGTATTTT. It specifies CASSERGREMPDTQYF.

This clonotype came up a few times. The rearrangement joins TRBV7-9 to TRBJ2-5, with 9 bases matching TRBD1. The germline gives CDR1 SEHNR, CDR2 FQNEAQ (reference sequence). Trimming took 4 bases from V and 5 from J; bases not matched to a gene: 8. There are 15 residues in the CDR3. The CDR3 DNA is TGTGCCAGCAGCTCCACTAACAGGGGGCTGGAGACCCAGTACTTC. Residues: CASSSTNRGLETQYF.

The CDR3 DNA follows: TGTGCCAGCAGCTTCTCTGCGGGGTCCTACAATGAGCAGTTCTTC. Translated: CASSFSAGSYNEQFF. The V call is TRBV7-2, the J call TRBJ2-1, with D maybe TRBD2 (6 bases). Germline V gives CDR1 SGHTA, CDR2 FQGNSA. The CDR3 covers 15 residues. The V end lost 3 bases, the J end lost 1 base, and 10 bases lay between the germline ends.

This chain connects TRBV15 to TRBJ1-1, with 9 nucleotides matching TRBD1. The CDR3 totals 14 residues. Trimming took 0 bases from V and 9 from J; bases not matched to a gene: 5. The V gene's germline CDR1 is LNHNV and CDR2 YYDKDF (reference sequence). CDR3 nucleotide sequence: TGTGCCACCAGCAGAGAGGACAGGGGTTATCAAGCTTTCTTT. Amino acids: CATSREDRGYQAFF.

This clonotype occurred a few times. V and J are TRBV6-8 and TRBJ2-3; 9 bases are a match to TRBD2. This CDR3 has 13 residues. In germline, CDR1 is MNHGY, CDR2 SAAAGT. The CDR3 loop reads CAVRLAAGDTQYF. DNA of the CDR3: TGTGCGGTCCGACTAGCGGCGGGAGATACGCAGTATTTT.

This clonotype came up once. Here the CDR3 DNA reads TGTGCCAGCACCTTTTTCACGAACACCGGGGAGCTGTTTTTT. As protein: CASTFFTNTGELFF. The genes are TRBV7-9 and TRBJ2-2; D not certain. Trimming took 7 bases from V and 0 from J, leaving 9 bases between them. The V gene's germline CDR1 is SEHNR and CDR2 FQNEAQ (reference sequence). The CDR3 sequence is 14 residues long. The full variable domain, in which reference TRBV7-9 and TRBJ2-2 provide the parts outside the CDR3, is DTGVSQNPRHKITKRGQNVTFRCDPISEHNRLYWYRQTLGQGPEFLTYFQNEAQLEKSRLLSDRFSAERPKGSFSTLEIQRTEQGDSAMYLCASTFFTNTGELFFGEGSRLTVL.